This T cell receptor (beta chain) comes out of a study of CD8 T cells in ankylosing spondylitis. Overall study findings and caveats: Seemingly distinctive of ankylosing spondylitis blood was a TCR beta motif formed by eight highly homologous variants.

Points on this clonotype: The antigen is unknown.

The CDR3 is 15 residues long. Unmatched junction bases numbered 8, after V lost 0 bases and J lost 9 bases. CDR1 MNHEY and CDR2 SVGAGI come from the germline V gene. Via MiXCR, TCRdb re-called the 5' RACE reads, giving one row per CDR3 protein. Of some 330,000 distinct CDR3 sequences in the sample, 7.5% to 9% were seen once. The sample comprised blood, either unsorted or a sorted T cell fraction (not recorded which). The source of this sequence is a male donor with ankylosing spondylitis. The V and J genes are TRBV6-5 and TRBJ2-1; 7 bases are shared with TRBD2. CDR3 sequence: CASSYSRGLVIEQFF. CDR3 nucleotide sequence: TGTGCCAGCAGTTACTCGAGAGGACTAGTAATTGAGCAGTTCTTC.